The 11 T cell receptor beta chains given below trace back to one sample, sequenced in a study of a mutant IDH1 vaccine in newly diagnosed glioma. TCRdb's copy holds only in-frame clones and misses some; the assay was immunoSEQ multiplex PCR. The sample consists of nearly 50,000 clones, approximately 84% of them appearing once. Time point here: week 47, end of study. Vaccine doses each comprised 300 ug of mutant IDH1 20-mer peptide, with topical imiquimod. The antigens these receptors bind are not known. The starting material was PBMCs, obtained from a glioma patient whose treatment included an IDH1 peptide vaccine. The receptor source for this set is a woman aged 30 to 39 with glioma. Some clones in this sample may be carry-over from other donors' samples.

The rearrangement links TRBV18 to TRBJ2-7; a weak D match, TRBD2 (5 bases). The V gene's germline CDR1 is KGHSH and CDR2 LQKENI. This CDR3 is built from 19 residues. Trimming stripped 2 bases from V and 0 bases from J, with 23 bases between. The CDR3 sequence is CASSPETSFDMGLSYEQYF. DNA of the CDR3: TGTGCCAGCTCACCAGAAACTAGTTTCGACATGGGCCTCTCCTACGAGCAGTACTTC.

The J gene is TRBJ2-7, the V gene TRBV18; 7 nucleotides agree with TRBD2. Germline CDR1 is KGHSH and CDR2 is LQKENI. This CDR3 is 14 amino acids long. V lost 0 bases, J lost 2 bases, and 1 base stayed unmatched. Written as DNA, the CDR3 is TGTGCCAGCTCACCACCAGCGGGAACCTACGAGCAGTACTTC. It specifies CASSPPAGTYEQYF.

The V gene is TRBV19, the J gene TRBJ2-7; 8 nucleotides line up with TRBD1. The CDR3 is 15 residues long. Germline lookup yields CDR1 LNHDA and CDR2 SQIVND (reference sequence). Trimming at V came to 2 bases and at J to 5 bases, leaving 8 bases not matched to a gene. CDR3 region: CASSITAGGQNEQYF. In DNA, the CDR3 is TGTGCCAGTAGTATAACGGCAGGGGGCCAGAACGAGCAGTACTTC.

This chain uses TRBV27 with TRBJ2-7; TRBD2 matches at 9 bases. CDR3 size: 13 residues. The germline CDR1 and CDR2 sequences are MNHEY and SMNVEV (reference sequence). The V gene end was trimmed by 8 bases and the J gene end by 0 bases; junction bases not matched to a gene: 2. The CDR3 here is CASDSGSSYEQYF. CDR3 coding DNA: TGTGCCAGCGATAGCGGGAGCTCCTACGAGCAGTACTTC.

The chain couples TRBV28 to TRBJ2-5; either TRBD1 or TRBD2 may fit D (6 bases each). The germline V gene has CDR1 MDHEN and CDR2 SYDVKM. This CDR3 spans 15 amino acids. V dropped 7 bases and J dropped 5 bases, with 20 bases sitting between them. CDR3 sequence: CASTRYGGTLETQYF. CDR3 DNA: TGTGCCAGCACCAGATACGGGGGCACGTTGGAGACCCAGTACTTC. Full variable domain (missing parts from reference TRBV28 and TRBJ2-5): DVKVTQSSRYLVKRTGEKVFLECVQDMDHENMFWYRQDPGLGLRLIYFSYDVKMKEKGDIPEGYSVSREKKERFSLILESASTNQTSMYLCASTRYGGTLETQYFGPGTRLLVL.

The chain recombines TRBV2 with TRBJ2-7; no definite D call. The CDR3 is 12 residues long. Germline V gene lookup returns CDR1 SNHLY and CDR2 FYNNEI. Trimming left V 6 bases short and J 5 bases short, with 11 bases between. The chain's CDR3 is CASRETRDEQYF. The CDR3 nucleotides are TGTGCCAGCAGGGAGACAAGGGACGAGCAGTACTTC.

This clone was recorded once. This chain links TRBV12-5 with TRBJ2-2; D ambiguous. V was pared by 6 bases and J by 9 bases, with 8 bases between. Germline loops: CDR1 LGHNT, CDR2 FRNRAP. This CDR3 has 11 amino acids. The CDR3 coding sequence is TGTGCTAGTGGCCTCCGGCGGGAGCTGTTTTTT. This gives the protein CASGLRRELFF.

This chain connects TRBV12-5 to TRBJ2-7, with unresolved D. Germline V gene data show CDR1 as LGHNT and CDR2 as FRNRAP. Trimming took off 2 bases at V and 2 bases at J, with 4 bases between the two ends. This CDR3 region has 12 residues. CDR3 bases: TGTGCTAGTGGTTTGCTGACCTACGAGCAGTACTTC. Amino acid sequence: CASGLLTYEQYF.

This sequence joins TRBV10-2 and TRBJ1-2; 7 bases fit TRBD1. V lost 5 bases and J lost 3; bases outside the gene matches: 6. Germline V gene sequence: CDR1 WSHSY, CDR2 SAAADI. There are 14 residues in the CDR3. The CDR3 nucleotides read TGCGCCAGCAGTCAGGAGGGGGCGGACTATGGCTACACCTTC. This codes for CASSQEGADYGYTF.

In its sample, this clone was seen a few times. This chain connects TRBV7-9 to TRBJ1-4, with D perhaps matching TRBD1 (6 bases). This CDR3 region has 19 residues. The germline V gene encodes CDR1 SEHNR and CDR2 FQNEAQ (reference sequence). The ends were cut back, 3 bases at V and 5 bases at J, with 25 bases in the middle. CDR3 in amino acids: CASSLAGADLLGWNEKLFF. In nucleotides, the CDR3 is TGTGCCAGCAGCTTGGCGGGGGCGGACCTCCTGGGGTGGAATGAAAAACTGTTTTTT. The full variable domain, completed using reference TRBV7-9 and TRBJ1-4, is DTGVSQNPRHKITKRGQNVTFRCDPISEHNRLYWYRQTLGQGPEFLTYFQNEAQLEKSRLLSDRFSAERPKGSFSTLEIQRTEQGDSAMYLCASSLAGADLLGWNEKLFFGSGTQLSVL.

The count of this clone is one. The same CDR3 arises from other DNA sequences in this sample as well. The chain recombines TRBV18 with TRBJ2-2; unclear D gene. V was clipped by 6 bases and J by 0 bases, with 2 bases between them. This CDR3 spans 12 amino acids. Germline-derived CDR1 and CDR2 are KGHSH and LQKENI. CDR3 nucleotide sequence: TGTGCCAGCTCCCCGAACACCGGGGAGCTGTTTTTT. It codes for CASSPNTGELFF.